This T cell receptor beta chain was profiled in a study of shared clonotypes between healthy human individuals. Method: immunoSEQ multiplex PCR; TCRdb's copy keeps in-frame clones and lacks some. The sample yields about 1 million clones, about 74% seen once. V gave up 2 bases and J gave up 2 bases; unmatched junction bases: 4. The CDR3 totals 14 residues. The germline V gene has CDR1 SGHNT and CDR2 YYREEE (reference sequence). The chain combines TRBV5-4 with TRBJ2-7; TRBD1 matches at 7 bases. The material sequenced was memory CD4+ T cells sorted from blood. The sample's subset: CD45RA-negative fraction. This clonotype was obtained from a man aged 18 to 35 in good health. CDR3 sequence: CASSLGTEAYEQYF. CDR3 sequence (DNA): TGTGCCAGCAGCTTAGGGACAGAGGCCTACGAGCAGTACTTC.